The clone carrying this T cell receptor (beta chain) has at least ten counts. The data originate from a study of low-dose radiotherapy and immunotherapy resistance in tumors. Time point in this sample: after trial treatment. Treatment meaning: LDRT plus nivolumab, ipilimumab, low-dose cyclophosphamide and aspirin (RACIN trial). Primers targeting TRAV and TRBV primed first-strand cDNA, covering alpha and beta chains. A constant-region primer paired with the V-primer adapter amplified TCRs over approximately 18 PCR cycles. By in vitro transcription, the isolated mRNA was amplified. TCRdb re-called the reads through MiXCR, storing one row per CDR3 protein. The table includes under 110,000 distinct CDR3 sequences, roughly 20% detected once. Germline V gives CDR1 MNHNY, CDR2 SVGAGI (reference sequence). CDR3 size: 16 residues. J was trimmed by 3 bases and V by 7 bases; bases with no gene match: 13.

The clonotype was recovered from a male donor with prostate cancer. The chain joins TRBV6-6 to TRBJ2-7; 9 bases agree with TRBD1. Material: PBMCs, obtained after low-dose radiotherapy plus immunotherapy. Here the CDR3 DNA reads TGTGCCAGCATGAGTGCACAGGGGGCCCAAATCTACGAGCAGTACTTC. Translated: CASMSAQGAQIYEQYF.